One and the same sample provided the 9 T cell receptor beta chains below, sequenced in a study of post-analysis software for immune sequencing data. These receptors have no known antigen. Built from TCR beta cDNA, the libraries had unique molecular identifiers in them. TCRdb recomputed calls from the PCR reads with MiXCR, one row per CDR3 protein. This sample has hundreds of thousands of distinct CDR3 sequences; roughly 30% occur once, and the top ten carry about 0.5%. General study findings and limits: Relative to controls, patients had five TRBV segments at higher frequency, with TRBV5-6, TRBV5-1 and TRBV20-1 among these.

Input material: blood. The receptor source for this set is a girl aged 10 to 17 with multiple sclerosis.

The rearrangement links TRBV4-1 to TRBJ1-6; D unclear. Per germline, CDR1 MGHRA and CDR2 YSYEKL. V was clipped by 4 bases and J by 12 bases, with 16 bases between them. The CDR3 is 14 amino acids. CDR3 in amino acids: CASSLSGAAVPLHF. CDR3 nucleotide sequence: TGCGCCAGCAGCCTTAGTGGAGCGGCTGTACCCCTCCACTTT.

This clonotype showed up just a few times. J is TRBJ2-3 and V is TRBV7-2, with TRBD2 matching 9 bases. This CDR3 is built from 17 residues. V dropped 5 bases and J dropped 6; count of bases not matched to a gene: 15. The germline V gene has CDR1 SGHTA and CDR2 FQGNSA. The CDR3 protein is CASSPRGLAGFGDTQYF. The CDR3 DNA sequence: TGTGCCAGCAGCCCAAGAGGGCTAGCGGGGTTCGGGGATACGCAGTATTTT.

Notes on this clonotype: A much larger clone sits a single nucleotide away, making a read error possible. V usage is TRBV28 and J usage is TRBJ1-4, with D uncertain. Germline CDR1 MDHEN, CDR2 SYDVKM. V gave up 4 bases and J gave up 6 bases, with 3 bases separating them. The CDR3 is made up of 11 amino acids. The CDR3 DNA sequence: TGTGCCAGCAGTTATTATGAAAAACTGTTTTTT. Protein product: CASSYYEKLFF.

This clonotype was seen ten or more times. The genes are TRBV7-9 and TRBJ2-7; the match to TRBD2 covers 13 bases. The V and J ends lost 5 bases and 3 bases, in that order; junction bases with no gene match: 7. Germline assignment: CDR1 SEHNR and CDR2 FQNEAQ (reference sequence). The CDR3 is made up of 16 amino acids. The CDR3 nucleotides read TGTGCCAGCAGCCCCTGGACTAGCGGGAGTTTCTACGAGCAGTACTTC. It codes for CASSPWTSGSFYEQYF.

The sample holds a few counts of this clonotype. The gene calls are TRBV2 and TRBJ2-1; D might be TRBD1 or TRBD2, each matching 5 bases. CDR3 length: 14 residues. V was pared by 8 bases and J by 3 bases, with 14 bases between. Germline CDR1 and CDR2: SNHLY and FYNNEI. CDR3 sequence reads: CASGARDLYNEQFF. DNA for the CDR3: TGTGCCAGCGGGGCAAGGGACCTCTACAATGAGCAGTTCTTC.

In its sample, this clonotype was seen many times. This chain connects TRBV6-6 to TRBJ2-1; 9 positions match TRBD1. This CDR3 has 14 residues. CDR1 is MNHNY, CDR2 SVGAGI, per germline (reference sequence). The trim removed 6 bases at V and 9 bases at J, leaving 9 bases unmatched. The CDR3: CASSLNRGRSEQFF. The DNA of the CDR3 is TGTGCCAGCAGCCTTAACAGGGGGCGCAGTGAGCAGTTCTTC.

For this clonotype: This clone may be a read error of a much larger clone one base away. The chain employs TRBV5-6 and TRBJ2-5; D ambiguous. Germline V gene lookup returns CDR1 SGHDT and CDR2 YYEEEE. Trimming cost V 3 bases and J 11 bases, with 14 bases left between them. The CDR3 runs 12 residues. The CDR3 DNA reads TGTGCCAGCAGCTCAGACACCAATGAGCAGTACTTC. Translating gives CASSSDTNEQYF.

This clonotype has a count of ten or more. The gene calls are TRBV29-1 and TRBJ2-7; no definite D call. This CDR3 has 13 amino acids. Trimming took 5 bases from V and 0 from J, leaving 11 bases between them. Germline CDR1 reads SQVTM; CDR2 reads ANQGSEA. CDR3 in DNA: TGCAGCGTTACGGGCCTAAGCTCCTACGAGCAGTACTTC. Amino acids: CSVTGLSSYEQYF.

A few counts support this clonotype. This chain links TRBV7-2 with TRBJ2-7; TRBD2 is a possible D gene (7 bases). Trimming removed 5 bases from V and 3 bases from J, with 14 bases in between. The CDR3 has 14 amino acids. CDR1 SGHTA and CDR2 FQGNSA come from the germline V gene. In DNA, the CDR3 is TGTGCCAGCAGCCGTTGGGAGGGGGGCTACGAGCAGTACTTC. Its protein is CASSRWEGGYEQYF.